Each of the 8 T cell receptor beta chains below was sequenced from the same sample in a study of shared clonotypes between healthy human individuals. Profiled with immunoSEQ multiplex PCR; TCRdb holds only in-frame clones, not every one. Of approximately 1.4 million clones in the sample, 95% to 99% were seen once. Sequencing used naive CD4+ T cells sorted from blood. Subset denoted: CD45RA+ positively selected. Source of these receptors: a man under 40 in good health.

The chain couples TRBV6-1 to TRBJ1-2, with D possibly matching TRBD1 (5 bases). Germline CDR1 MNHNS, CDR2 SASEGT. The CDR3 has 14 amino acids. Trimming stripped 7 bases from V and 2 bases from J, with 14 bases between. The CDR3 loop reads CASTDSFWNYGYTF. For the CDR3, the DNA is TGTGCCAGCACCGACAGTTTTTGGAACTATGGCTACACCTTC.

The V call is TRBV6-5, the J call TRBJ1-2; tentative D call: TRBD1 (5 bases). V gave up 5 bases and J gave up 4 bases, with 8 bases separating them. This CDR3 contains 12 residues. Germline CDR1 is MNHEY and CDR2 is SVGAGI. CDR3 coding DNA: TGTGCCAGCAGTCGTGACAGCTATGGCTACACCTTC. Its translation: CASSRDSYGYTF.

The chain is built from TRBV7-9 and TRBJ2-7; the D is unclear. Between the trimmed V and J ends, which lost 7 bases and 0 bases, there was a span of 13 bases. Per germline, CDR1 SEHNR and CDR2 FQNEAQ (reference sequence). The CDR3 length is 14 residues. CDR3 amino acids: CASNPGSSSYEQYF. In DNA, the CDR3 is TGTGCCAGCAACCCCGGGTCGTCCTCCTACGAGCAGTACTTC.

For this clone: Other DNA sequences of this sample code for an identical CDR3. V and J are TRBV30 and TRBJ1-4; tentatively, D is TRBD1 (6 bases). Germline CDR1 is GTSNPN and CDR2 is SVGIG (reference sequence). This CDR3 region has 13 residues. Between the trimmed V and J ends, which lost 1 base and 5 bases, there was a span of 8 bases. CDR3 protein: CAWSGQANEKLFF. The CDR3 DNA reads as TGTGCCTGGAGTGGACAGGCCAATGAAAAACTGTTTTTT. The entire variable domain, with the rest obtained from reference TRBV30 and TRBJ1-4, is as follows: SQTIHQWPATLVQPVGSPLSLECTVEGTSNPNLYWYRQAAGRGLQLLFYSVGIGQISSEVPQNLSASRPQDRQFILSSKKLLLSDSGFYLCAWSGQANEKLFFGSGTQLSVL.

The CDR3 nucleotides are TGTGCCAGCAGCGTAGGGCCTAGCGGACAGAACACAGATACGCAGTATTTT. This codes for CASSVGPSGQNTDTQYF. The V and J genes are TRBV9 and TRBJ2-3; possible D gene TRBD2, 7 bases. The CDR3 consists of 17 residues. The V end was cut by 0 bases, the J end by 2 bases, with 16 bases between. Germline CDR1 SGDLS, CDR2 YYNGEE.

This chain joins TRBV7-2 and TRBJ2-3; D is unclear. CDR3 size: 13 residues. Germline assignment: CDR1 SGHTA and CDR2 FQGNSA. Trimming shortened V by 7 bases and J by 3 bases, and 11 bases separated the two germline ends. In nucleotides, the CDR3 is TGTGCCAGCACCACCCACCGAACAGATACGCAGTATTTT. Its translation is CASTTHRTDTQYF.

The chain couples TRBV7-3 to TRBJ2-2; a weak D match, TRBD1 (5 bases). Trimming removed 5 bases from V and 1 base from J, with 11 bases in between. This CDR3 has 15 amino acids. CDR1 SGHTA and CDR2 FQGTGA come from the germline V gene. The CDR3 nucleotides are TGTGCCAGCAGCCCAGTCGACAGGAACACCGGGGAGCTGTTTTTT. Translated: CASSPVDRNTGELFF. Looking up the rest from reference TRBV7-3 and TRBJ2-2 gives the full variable domain: GAGVSQTPSNKVTEKGKYVELRCDPISGHTALYWYRQSLGQGPEFLIYFQGTGAADDSGLPNDRFFAVRPEGSVSTLKIQRTERGDSAVYLCASSPVDRNTGELFFGEGSRLTVL.

The rearrangement links TRBV6-1 to TRBJ2-7; tentatively, D is TRBD1 (6 bases). This CDR3 contains 15 residues. V was shortened by 5 bases and J by 1 base, with 15 bases between the two germline ends. Germline assignment: CDR1 MNHNS and CDR2 SASEGT. The DNA of the CDR3 is TGTGCCAGCAGTCTGCAGGGGCCGGCATCCTACGAGCAGTACTTC. As protein: CASSLQGPASYEQYF.